This T cell receptor (beta chain) emerged from a study of cytomegalovirus exposure and HLA in healthy donors. General observations from the study: According to a later analysis, donors in an Asian-associated ancestry cluster reportedly had fewer N-insertions than the roughly 640-donor mean.

Worth noting for this clone: Antigen unknown. Relative to the germline gene, one junction end is altered; a read error may explain this. Other DNA sequences of this sample code for an identical CDR3.

The CDR3 has 16 residues. CDR1 is MNHEY and CDR2 is SVGAGI in the germline V gene. Primers included in the PCR were 60 Vbeta and 13 Jbeta primers. Profiling relied on immunoSEQ multiplex PCR, and the TCRdb table lists in-frame clones only, not all of them. This table holds roughly 200,000 clones, 80% to 90% found once. Sequencing was performed on PBMCs. The TCR sequence derives from a man aged 40-49 years in good health and CMV-seropositive. The rearrangement uses TRBV6-5 and TRBJ1-2; 10 positions agree with TRBD1. CDR3 in DNA: TGTGCCAGTAGTTACTCAGGACAGGGGGAAGGCTATGGCTACACCTTC. It specifies CASSYSGQGEGYGYTF.